This T cell receptor beta chain is drawn from a study of response to subunit inactivated influenza vaccine. TCRdb reanalysed the RT-PCR reads using MiXCR and keeps one entry per CDR3 protein. The table has 650,000 to 700,000 distinct CDR3 sequences, around 16% seen once. The V end was cut by 1 base, the J end by 8 bases, with 12 bases between. Germline CDR1 and CDR2: SGHAT and FQNNGV. The CDR3 consists of 14 residues. Study observations and caveats: That few new T cells are recruited by each seasonal influenza vaccination was the authors' suggestion.

This clonotype has more than one count but fewer than ten. As yet, its antigen is unknown. The sample was PBMCs from blood, taken roughly 12 days after vaccination. This TCR was recovered from a man over 45 who received an inactivated influenza vaccine. V gene TRBV11-2 combines with J gene TRBJ2-1; weak D call: TRBD1 (5 bases). The DNA of the CDR3 is TGTGCCAGCAGCTTAGGGCAGGGAAGGGATGAGCAGTTCTTC. It encodes CASSLGQGRDEQFF.